Each of the 3 T cell receptor beta chains below was sequenced from the same sample in a study of T-cell memory formation after mild COVID-19. One entry per CDR3 protein results from TCRdb running MiXCR on the 5' RACE reads. In the table there are 500,000 to 600,000 distinct CDR3 sequences, approximately 18% of which are singletons. Specimen: PBMCs or a T cell subset sorted from them (not recorded which). The receptors originated from an adult woman who had mild COVID-19 (a few samples of this study predate the infection). Cell type and time point are not known.

The V call is TRBV30, the J call TRBJ2-7; no clear D. CDR1 GTSNPN and CDR2 SVGIG come from the germline V gene (reference sequence). There are 14 residues in the CDR3. Trimming shortened V by 3 bases and J by 3 bases, and 15 bases separated the two germline ends. The CDR3 DNA sequence: TGTGCCTGGAGGCCTACTCGGAGCTACTACGAGCAGTACTTC. Encoded protein: CAWRPTRSYYEQYF.

V usage is TRBV11-2 and J usage is TRBJ1-1, with D hard to call. The CDR3 extends over 15 amino acids. Trimming shortened V by 4 bases and J by 1 base, and 13 bases separated the two germline ends. Germline V gene sequence: CDR1 SGHAT, CDR2 FQNNGV. The CDR3 DNA sequence: TGTGCCAGCAGCTCCTCCCGGGCCCAGAACACTGAAGCTTTCTTT. Its translation is CASSSSRAQNTEAFF.

In this sample, this clonotype turned up a few times. The J gene is TRBJ2-2, the V gene TRBV5-5, with unresolved D. Per germline, CDR1 SGHKS and CDR2 YYEKEE (reference sequence). This CDR3 is 15 amino acids long. Trimming cost V 0 bases and J 2 bases, with 8 bases left between them. The CDR3 loop reads CASSLVSFNTGELFF. CDR3 coding DNA: TGTGCCAGCAGCTTGGTGAGCTTCAACACCGGGGAGCTGTTTTTT.